These T cell receptor beta chains were read from a single sample in a study of blood T cell repertoires in COVID-19. Assay used: immunoSEQ multiplex PCR; TCRdb lists only in-frame clones, some missing. Found here are hundreds of thousands of clones, approximately 87% of them singletons; the top ten hold 6% to 7%. Sequenced sample: peripheral blood. All receptors come from a woman between 50 and 59 years old with COVID-19, enrolled during active disease. The CDR3 runs from the conserved cysteine through the conserved F or W. Each record gives: D gene, V gene, J gene, clone size, CDR3 DNA, CDR3 protein. A D gene is named only where the DNA matches it firmly. Size is omitted from some rows. Given values are once, few, many or a class for expanded clones.

TRBD1	TRBV30	TRBJ2-7	-	TGTGCCTGGAGCCTTCGGGGCAGGGGGAATTACGAGCAGTACTTC	CAWSLRGRGNYEQYF
TRBD2	TRBV6-5	TRBJ2-1	-	TGTGCCAGCAGTTCACCGGGACTAGCAACCACGCATGAGCAGTTCTTC	CASSSPGLATTHEQFF
TRBD1	TRBV11-3	TRBJ1-2	-	TGTGCCAGCAGTTCGACCGGGACAGTTGGCTACACCTTC	CASSSTGTVGYTF
-	TRBV7-6	TRBJ2-5	-	TGTGCCAGCCGATCAGGGTATGGAGTATCCGAGGAGACCCAGTACTTC	CASRSGYGVSEETQYF
-	TRBV6-2/TRBV6-3	TRBJ2-7	-	TGTGCCAGCAGTTACTACCCTGCAGTTGGCTACGAGCAGTACTTC	CASSYYPAVGYEQYF
-	TRBV6-4	TRBJ2-3	-	TGTGCCAGCAGTGAGGAGGAGATCACAGATACGCAGTATTTT	CASSEEEITDTQYF
-	TRBV19	TRBJ2-7	few	TGTGCCAGTAGTCGGGGCAGGGGTTCCTCCTACGAGCAGTACTTC	CASSRGRGSSYEQYF
-	TRBV4-1	TRBJ2-4	-	TGCGCCAGCAGCCAAGGTACCGGGACTGTTATAGCCAAAAACATTCAGTACTTC	CASSQGTGTVIAKNIQYF
TRBD1	TRBV29-1	TRBJ2-3	-	TGCAGCGTTGCGGACAGGGCCCATACAGATACGCAGTATTTT	CSVADRAHTDTQYF
-	TRBV29-1	TRBJ1-1	-	TGCAGCGCACCCACCCGGGACTCCACTGAAGCTTTCTTT	CSAPTRDSTEAFF
-	TRBV3-1/TRBV3-2	TRBJ1-1	-	TGTGCCAGCAGCCGATCCGGGAGGGCCTACACTGAAGCTTTCTTT	CASSRSGRAYTEAFF
TRBD2	TRBV18	TRBJ2-2	few	TGTGCCAGCTCAACGGGACTAGCGCAAACCGGGGAGCTGTTTTTT	CASSTGLAQTGELFF
-	TRBV14	TRBJ2-5	-	TGTGCCAGCAGCCAAGTACTTAGTAGCGGCCTGTACCAAGAGACCCAGTACTTC	CASSQVLSSGLYQETQYF
-	TRBV6-6	TRBJ2-7	-	TGTGCCAGCAGACAAATTGGCGGCCTCTACGAGCAGTACTTC	CASRQIGGLYEQYF
-	TRBV9	TRBJ1-2	-	TGTGCCAGCCAGTCCTACTATGGCTACACCTTC	CASQSYYGYTF
-	TRBV11-3	TRBJ1-1	-	TGTGCCAGCAGCCAAGATGGCCCCAACACTGAAGCTTTCTTT	CASSQDGPNTEAFF
TRBD2	TRBV4-2	TRBJ2-7	few	TGTGCCAGCAGCCCCCCCCCTAGCGGGATCTCCTACGAGCAGTACTTC	CASSPPPSGISYEQYF